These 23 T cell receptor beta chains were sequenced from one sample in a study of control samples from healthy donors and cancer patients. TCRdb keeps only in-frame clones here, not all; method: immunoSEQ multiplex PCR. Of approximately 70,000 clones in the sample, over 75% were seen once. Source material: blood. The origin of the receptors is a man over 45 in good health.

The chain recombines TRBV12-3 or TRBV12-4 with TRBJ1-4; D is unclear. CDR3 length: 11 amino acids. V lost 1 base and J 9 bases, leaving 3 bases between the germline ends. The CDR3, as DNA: TGTGCCAGCAGTTTAGGGAAAAAACTGTTTTTT. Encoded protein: CASSLGKKLFF.

This CDR3 reads CAISESTSGNYEQYF. CDR3 bases: TGTGCCATCAGTGAGTCTACTAGCGGGAACTACGAGCAGTACTTC. The genes are TRBV10-3 and TRBJ2-7; 10 nucleotides agree with TRBD2. CDR1 ENHRY and CDR2 SYGVKD come from the germline V gene. J gave up 3 bases and V 0 bases, and 2 bases lay outside the gene matches. This CDR3 contains 15 residues.

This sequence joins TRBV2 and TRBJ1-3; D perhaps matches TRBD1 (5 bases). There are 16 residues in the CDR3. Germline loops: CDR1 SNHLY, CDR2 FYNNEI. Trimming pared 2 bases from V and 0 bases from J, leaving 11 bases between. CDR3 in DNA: TGTGCCAGCAGTGAATGGGGCACGGCCTCTGGAAACACCATATATTTT. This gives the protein CASSEWGTASGNTIYF.

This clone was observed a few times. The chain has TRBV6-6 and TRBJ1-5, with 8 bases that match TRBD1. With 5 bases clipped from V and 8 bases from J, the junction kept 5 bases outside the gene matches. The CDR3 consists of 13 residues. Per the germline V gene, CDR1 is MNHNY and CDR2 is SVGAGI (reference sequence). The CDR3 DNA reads TGTGCCAGCAGTCTGACAGGGGTTGAGCCCCAGCATTTT. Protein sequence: CASSLTGVEPQHF.

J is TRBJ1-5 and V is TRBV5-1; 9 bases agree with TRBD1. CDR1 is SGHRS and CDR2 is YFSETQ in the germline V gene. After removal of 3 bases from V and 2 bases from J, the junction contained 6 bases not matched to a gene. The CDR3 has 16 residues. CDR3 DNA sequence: TGCGCCAGCAGCTCCGGGACAGGGTTCGGCAATCAGCCCCAGCATTTT. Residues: CASSSGTGFGNQPQHF.

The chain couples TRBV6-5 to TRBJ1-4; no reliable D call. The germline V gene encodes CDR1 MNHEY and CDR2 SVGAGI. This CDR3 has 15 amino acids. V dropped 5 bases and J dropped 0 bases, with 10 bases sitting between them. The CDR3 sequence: CASSPRPTTNEKLFF. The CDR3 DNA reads TGTGCCAGCAGTCCTCGACCGACAACTAATGAAAAACTGTTTTTT.

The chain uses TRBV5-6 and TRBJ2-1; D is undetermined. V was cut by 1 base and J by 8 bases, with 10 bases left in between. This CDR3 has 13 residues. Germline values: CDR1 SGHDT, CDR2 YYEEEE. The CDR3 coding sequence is TGTGCCAGCAGCTTGTGGGCAGTCCATGAGCAGTTCTTC. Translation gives CASSLWAVHEQFF.

Written as DNA, the CDR3 is TGTGCCACCCGACAGAATGTGAACAATGAGCAGTTCTTC. Protein product: CATRQNVNNEQFF. This sequence joins TRBV10-3 and TRBJ2-1; tentatively, D is TRBD1 (5 bases). CDR1 and CDR2 from the germline V gene are ENHRY and SYGVKD. The CDR3 consists of 13 residues. V was pared by 10 bases and J by 5 bases, with 15 bases between.

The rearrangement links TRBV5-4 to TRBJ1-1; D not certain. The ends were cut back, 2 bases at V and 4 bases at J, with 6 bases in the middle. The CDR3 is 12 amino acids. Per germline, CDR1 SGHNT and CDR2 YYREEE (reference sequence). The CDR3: CASSFPPTEAFF. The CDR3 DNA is TGTGCCAGCAGCTTTCCCCCCACTGAAGCTTTCTTT.

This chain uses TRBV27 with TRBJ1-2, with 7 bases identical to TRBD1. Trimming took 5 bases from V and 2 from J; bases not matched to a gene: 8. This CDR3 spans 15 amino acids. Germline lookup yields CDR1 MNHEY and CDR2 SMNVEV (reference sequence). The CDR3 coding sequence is TGTGCCAGCAGTCCCAAGACAGGGAGGAACTATGGCTACACCTTC. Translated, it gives CASSPKTGRNYGYTF.

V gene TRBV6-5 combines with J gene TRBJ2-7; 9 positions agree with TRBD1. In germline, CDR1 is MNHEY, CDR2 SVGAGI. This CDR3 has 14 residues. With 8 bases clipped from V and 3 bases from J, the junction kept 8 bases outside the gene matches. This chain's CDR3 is CASQGQGHIYEQYF. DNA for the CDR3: TGTGCCAGCCAAGGACAGGGGCACATCTACGAGCAGTACTTC.

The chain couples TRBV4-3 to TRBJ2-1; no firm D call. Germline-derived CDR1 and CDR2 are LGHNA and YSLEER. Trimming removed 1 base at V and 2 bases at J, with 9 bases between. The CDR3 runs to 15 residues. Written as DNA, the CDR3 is TGCGCCAGCAGCCAAGGAAGGGCCCCCTACAATGAGCAGTTCTTC. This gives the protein CASSQGRAPYNEQFF.

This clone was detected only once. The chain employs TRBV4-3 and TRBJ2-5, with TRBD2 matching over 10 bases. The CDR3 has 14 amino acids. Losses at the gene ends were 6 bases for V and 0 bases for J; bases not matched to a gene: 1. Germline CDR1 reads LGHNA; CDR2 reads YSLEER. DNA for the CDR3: TGCGCCAGCAGTAGCGGGAGGAACCAAGAGACCCAGTACTTC. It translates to CASSSGRNQETQYF.

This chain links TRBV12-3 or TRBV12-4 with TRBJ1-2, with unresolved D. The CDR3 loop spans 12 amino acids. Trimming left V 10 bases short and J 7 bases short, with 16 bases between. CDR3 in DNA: TGTGCCACTAAAAAAATTGGTGGTGGCTACACCTTC. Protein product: CATKKIGGGYTF.

This CDR3 is CASTRDGNTEAFF. CDR3 bases: TGTGCCAGCACACGGGACGGAAACACTGAAGCTTTCTTT. The chain recombines TRBV6-6 with TRBJ1-1, with D maybe TRBD1 (5 bases). Germline assignment: CDR1 MNHNY and CDR2 SVGAGI (reference sequence). This CDR3 is 13 amino acids long. Trimming took off 7 bases at V and 2 bases at J, with 11 bases between the two ends.

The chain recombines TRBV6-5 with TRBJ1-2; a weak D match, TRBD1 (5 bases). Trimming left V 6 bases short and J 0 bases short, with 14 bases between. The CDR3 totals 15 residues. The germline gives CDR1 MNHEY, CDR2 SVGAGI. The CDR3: CASSQSGPSNYGYTF. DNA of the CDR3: TGTGCCAGCAGCCAATCGGGACCATCTAACTATGGCTACACCTTC.

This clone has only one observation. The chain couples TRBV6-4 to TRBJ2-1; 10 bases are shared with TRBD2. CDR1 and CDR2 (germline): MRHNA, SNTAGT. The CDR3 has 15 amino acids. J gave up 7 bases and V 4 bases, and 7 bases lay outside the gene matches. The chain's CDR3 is CASSATSSGRNEQFF. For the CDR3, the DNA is TGTGCCAGCAGTGCTACATCTAGCGGGAGAAATGAGCAGTTCTTC.

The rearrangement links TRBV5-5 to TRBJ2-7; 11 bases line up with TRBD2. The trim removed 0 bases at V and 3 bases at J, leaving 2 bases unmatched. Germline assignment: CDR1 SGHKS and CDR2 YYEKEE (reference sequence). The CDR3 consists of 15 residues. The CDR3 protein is CASSLVGTSGYEQYF. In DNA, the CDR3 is TGTGCCAGCAGCTTGGTTGGGACTAGCGGCTACGAGCAGTACTTC.

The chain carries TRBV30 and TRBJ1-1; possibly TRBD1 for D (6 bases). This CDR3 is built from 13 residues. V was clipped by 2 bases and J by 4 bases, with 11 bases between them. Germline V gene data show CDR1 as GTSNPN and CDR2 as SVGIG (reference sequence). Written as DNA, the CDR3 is TGTGCCTGGAGTCCCACCAGGGGCACTGAAGCTTTCTTT. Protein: CAWSPTRGTEAFF.

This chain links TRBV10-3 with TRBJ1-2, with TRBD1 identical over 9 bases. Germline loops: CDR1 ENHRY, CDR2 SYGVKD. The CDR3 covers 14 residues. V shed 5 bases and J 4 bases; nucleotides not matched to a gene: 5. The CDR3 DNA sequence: TGTGCCATCAGTCGGGACAGGGAGGTCTATGGCTACACCTTC. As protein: CAISRDREVYGYTF.

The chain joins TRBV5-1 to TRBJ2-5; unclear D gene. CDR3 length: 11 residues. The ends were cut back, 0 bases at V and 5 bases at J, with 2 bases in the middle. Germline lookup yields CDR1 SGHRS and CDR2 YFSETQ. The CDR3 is CASSLAETQYF. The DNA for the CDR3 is TGCGCCAGCAGCTTGGCCGAGACCCAGTACTTC.

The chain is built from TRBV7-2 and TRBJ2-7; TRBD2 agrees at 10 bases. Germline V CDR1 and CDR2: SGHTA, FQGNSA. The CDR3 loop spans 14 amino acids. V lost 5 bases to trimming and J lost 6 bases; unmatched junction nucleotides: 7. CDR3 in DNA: TGTGCCAGCAGCCCAGCGGGAGGGCCGGTCGAGCAGTACTTC. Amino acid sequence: CASSPAGGPVEQYF. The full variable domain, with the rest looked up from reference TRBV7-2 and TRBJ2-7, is GAGVSQSPSNKVTEKGKDVELRCDPISGHTALYWYRQSLGQGLEFLIYFQGNSAPDKSGLPSDRFSAERTGGSVSTLTIQRTQQEDSAVYLCASSPAGGPVEQYFGPGTRLTVT.

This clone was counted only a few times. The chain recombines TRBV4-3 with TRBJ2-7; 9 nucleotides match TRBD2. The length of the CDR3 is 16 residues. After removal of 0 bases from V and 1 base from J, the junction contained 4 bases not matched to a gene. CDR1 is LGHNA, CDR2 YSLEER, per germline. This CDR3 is CASSQDWTSASYEQYF. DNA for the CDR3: TGCGCCAGCAGCCAAGACTGGACTAGCGCGTCCTACGAGCAGTACTTC.